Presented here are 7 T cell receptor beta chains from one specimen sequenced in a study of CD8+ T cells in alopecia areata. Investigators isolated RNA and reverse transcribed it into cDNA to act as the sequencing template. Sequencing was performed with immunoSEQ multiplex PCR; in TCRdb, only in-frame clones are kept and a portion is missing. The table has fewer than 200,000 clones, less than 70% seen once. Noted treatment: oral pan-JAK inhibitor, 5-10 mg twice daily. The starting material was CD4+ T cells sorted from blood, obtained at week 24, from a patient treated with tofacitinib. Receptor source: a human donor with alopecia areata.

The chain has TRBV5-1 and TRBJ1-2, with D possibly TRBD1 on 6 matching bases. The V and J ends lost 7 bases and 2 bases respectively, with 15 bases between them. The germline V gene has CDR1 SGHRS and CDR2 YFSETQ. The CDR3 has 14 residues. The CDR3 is CASGDGTSNYGYTF. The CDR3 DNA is TGCGCCAGCGGGGATGGGACATCGAACTATGGCTACACCTTC.

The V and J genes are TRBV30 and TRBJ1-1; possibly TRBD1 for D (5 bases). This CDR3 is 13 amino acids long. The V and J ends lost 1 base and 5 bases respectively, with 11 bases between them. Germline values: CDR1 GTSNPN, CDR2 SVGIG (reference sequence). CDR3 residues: CAWSGQGRTEAFF. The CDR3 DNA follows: TGTGCCTGGAGTGGGCAGGGTCGGACTGAAGCTTTCTTT. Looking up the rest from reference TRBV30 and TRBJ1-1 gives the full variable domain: SQTIHQWPATLVQPVGSPLSLECTVEGTSNPNLYWYRQAAGRGLQLLFYSVGIGQISSEVPQNLSASRPQDRQFILSSKKLLLSDSGFYLCAWSGQGRTEAFFGQGTRLTVV.

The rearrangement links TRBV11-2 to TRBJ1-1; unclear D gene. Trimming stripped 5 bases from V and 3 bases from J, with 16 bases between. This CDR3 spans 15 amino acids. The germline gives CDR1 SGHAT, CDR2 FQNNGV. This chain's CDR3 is CASSPSGGRHTEAFF. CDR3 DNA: TGTGCCAGCAGCCCTTCGGGTGGGCGGCACACTGAAGCTTTCTTT. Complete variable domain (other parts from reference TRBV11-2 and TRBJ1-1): EAGVAQSPRYKIIEKRQSVAFWCNPISGHATLYWYQQILGQGPKLLIQFQNNGVVDDSQLPKDRFSAERLKGVDSTLKIQPAKLEDSAVYLCASSPSGGRHTEAFFGQGTRLTVV.

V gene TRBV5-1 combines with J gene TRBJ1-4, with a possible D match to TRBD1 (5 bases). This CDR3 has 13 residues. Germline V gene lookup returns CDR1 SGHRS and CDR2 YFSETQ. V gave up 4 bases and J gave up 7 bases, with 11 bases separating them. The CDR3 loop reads CASSEGRGEKLFF. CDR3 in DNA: TGCGCCAGCAGCGAGGGGCGAGGTGAAAAACTGTTTTTT.

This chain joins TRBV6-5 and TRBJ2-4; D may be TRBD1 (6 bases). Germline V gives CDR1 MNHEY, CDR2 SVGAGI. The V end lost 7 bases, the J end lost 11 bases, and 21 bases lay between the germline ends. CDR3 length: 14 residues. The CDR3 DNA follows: TGTGCCAGCACCATATCACAGGGTCGGGGAGTTCAGTACTTC. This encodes CASTISQGRGVQYF.

This chain's CDR3 is CAWSRSSRYPTDTQYF. As DNA, the CDR3 is TGTGCCTGGAGTAGGTCTAGCCGCTACCCCACAGATACGCAGTATTTT. V gene TRBV30 combines with J gene TRBJ2-3; tentatively, D is TRBD2 (5 bases). V was cut by 2 bases and J by 2 bases, with 17 bases left in between. This CDR3 is 16 amino acids long. Germline CDR1 reads GTSNPN; CDR2 reads SVGIG (reference sequence).

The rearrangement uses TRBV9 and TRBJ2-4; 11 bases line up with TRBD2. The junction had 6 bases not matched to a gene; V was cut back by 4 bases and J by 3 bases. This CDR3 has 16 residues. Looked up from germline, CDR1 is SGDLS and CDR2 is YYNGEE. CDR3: CASSPTSGGFKNIQYF. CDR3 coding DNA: TGTGCCAGCAGCCCTACTAGCGGGGGCTTCAAAAACATTCAGTACTTC.